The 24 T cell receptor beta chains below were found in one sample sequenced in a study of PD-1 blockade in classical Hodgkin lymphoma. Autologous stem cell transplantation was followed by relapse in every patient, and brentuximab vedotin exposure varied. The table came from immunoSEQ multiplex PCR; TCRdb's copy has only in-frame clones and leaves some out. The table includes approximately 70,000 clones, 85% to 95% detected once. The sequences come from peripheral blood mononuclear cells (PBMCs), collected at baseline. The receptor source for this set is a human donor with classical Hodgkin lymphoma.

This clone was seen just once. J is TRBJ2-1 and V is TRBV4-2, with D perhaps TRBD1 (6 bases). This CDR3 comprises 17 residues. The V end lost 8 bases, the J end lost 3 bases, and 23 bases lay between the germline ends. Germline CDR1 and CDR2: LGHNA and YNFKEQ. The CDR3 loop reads CASRPLGADNYYNEQFF. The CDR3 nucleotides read TGTGCCAGCCGTCCACTGGGGGCAGATAATTACTACAATGAGCAGTTCTTC.

CDR3 DNA: TGTGCCAGTAGTATCGAAGATTCAGGGACCCAGTACTTC. Protein sequence: CASSIEDSGTQYF. V is TRBV19 and J is TRBJ2-5; D remains ambiguous. Germline CDR1 reads LNHDA; CDR2 reads SQIVND (reference sequence). V was shortened by 3 bases and J by 7 bases, with 12 bases between the two germline ends. The CDR3 is 13 residues long.

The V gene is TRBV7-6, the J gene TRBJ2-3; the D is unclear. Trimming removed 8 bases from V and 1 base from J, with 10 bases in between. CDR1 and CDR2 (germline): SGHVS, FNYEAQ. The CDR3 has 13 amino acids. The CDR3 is CASCSRGTDTQYF. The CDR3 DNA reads TGTGCCAGCTGCAGTCGGGGCACAGATACGCAGTATTTT.

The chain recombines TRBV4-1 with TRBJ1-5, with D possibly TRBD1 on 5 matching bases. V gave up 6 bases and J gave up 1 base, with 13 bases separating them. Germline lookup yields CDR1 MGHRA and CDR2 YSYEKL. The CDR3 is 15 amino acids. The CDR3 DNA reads TGCGCCAGCAGGGGAGGGGAGCCGAGCAATCAGCCCCAGCATTTT. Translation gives CASRGGEPSNQPQHF.

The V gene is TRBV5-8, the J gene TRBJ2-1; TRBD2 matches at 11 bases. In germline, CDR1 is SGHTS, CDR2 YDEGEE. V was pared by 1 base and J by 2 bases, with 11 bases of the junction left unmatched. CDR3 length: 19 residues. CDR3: CASSLNRGLAGGAYNEQFF. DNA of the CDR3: TGTGCCAGCAGCTTGAACCGAGGGCTAGCGGGAGGAGCCTACAATGAGCAGTTCTTC.

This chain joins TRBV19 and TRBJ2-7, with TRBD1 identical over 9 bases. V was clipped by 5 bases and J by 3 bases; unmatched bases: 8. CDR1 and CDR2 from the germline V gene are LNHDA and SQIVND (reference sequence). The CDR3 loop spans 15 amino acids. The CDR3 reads CASSLGTGSGYEQYF. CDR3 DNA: TGTGCCAGTAGTTTGGGGACAGGGTCCGGCTACGAGCAGTACTTC.

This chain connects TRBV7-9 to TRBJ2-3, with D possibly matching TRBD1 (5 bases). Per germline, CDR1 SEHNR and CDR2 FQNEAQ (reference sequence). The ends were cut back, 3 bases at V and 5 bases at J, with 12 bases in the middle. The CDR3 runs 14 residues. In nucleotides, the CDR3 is TGTGCCAGCAGCTTTGCAGGGTCAGAAGATACGCAGTATTTT. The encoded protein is CASSFAGSEDTQYF.

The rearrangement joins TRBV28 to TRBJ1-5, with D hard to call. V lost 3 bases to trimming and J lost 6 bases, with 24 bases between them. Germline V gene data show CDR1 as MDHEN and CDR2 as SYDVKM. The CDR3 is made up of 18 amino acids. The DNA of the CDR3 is TGTGCCAGCAGTTTCCCTCAGCCTCACGCCTCAACGGGTCAGCCCCAGCATTTT. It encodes CASSFPQPHASTGQPQHF.

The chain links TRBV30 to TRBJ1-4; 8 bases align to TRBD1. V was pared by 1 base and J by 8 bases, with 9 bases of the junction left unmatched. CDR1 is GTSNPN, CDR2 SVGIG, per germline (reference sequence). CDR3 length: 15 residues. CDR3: CAWSGMDRDGEKLFF. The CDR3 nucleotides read TGTGCCTGGAGTGGTATGGACAGGGACGGGGAAAAACTGTTTTTT.

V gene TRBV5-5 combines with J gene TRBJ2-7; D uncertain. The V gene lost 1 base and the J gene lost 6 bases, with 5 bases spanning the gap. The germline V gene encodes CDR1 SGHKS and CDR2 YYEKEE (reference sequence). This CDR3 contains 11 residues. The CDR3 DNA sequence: TGTGCCAGCAGCTTGCTATCCGAGCAGTACTTC. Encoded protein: CASSLLSEQYF. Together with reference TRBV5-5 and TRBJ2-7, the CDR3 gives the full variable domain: DAGVTQSPTHLIKTRGQQVTLRCSPISGHKSVSWYQQVLGQGPQFIFQYYEKEERGRGNFPDRFSARQFPNYSSELNVNALLLGDSALYLCASSLLSEQYFGPGTRLTVT.

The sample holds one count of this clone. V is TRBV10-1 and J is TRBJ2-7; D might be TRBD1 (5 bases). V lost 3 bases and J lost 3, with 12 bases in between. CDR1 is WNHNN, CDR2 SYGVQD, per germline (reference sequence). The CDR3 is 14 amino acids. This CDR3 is CASSDRARFYEQYF. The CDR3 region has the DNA TGCGCCAGCAGTGACAGGGCCAGATTCTACGAGCAGTACTTC.

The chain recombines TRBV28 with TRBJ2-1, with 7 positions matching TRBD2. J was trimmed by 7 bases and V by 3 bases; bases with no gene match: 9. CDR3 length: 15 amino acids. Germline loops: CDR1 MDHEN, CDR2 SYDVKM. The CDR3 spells CASSFVGGPGNEQFF. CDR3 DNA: TGTGCCAGCAGTTTTGTGGGAGGGCCGGGGAATGAGCAGTTCTTC.

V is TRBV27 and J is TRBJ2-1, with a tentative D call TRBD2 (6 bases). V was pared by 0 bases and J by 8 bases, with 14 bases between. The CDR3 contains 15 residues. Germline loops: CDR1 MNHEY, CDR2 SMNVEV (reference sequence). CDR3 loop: CASSLSPGGADEQFF. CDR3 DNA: TGTGCCAGCAGTTTATCACCTGGAGGGGCGGATGAGCAGTTCTTC.

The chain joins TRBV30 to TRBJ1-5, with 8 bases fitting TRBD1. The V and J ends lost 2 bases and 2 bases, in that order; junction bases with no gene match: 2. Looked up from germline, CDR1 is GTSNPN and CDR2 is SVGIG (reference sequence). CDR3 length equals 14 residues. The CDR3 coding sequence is TGTGCCTGGAGTCAGGGGGCTGGCAATCAGCCCCAGCATTTT. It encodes CAWSQGAGNQPQHF.

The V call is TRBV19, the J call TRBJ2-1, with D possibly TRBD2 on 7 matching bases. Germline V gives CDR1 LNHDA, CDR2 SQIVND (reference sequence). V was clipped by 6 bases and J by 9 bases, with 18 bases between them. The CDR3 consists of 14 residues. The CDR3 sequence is CASRLRGGLGEQFF. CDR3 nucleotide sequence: TGTGCCAGTAGGCTGAGGGGGGGCTTAGGTGAGCAGTTCTTC.

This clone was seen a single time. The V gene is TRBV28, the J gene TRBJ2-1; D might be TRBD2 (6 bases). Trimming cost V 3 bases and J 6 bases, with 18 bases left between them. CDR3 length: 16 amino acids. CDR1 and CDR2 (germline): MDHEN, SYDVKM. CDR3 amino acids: CASSLVRDGPVNEQFF. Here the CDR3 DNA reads TGTGCCAGCAGTTTGGTGCGGGACGGGCCGGTCAATGAGCAGTTCTTC.

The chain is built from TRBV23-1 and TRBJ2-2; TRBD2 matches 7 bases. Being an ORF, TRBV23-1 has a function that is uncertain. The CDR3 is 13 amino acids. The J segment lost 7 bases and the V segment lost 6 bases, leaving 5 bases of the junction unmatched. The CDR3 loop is CASRGGENGELFF. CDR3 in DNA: TGCGCCAGCAGGGGAGGGGAGAACGGGGAGCTGTTTTTT.

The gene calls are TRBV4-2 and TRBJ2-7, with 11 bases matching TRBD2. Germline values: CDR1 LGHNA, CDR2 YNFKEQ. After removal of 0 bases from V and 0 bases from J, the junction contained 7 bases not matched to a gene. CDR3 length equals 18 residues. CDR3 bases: TGTGCCAGCAGCCAAGAAAGTCCTAGCGGGAGGATCTCCTACGAGCAGTACTTC. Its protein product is CASSQESPSGRISYEQYF.

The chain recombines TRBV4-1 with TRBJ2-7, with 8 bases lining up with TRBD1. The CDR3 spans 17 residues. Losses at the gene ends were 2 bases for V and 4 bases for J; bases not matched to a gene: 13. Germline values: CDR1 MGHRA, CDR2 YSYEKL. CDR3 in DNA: TGCGCCAGCAGCCAAAAAACCCTCCAGGGGGCAGGATACGAGCAGTACTTC. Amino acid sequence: CASSQKTLQGAGYEQYF.

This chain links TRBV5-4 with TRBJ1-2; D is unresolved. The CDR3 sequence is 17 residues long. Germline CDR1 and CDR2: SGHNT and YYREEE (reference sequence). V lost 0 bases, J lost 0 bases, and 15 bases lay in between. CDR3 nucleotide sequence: TGTGCCAGCAGCTTGGTCCGGACGCTCGTCCCTAACTATGGCTACACCTTC. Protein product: CASSLVRTLVPNYGYTF.

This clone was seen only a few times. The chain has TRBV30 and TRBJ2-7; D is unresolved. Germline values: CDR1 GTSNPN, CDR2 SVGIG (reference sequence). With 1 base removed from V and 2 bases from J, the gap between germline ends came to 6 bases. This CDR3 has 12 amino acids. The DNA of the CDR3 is TGTGCCTGGAGTGCTAAGGCCTACGAGCAGTACTTC. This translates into CAWSAKAYEQYF. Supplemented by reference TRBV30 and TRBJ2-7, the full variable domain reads SQTIHQWPATLVQPVGSPLSLECTVEGTSNPNLYWYRQAAGRGLQLLFYSVGIGQISSEVPQNLSASRPQDRQFILSSKKLLLSDSGFYLCAWSAKAYEQYFGPGTRLTVT.

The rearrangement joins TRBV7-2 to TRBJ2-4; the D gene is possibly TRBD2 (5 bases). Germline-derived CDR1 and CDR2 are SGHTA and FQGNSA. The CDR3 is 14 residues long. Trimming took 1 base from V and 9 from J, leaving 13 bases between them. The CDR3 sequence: CASSLGSRESIQYF. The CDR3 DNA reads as TGTGCCAGCAGCTTAGGATCGAGGGAGAGCATTCAGTACTTC.

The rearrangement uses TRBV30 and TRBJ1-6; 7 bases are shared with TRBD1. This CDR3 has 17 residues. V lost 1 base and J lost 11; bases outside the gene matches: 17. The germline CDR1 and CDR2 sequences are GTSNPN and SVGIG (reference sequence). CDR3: CAWSARLSTGSRPPLHF. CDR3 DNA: TGTGCCTGGAGTGCACGACTATCGACAGGGTCTCGTCCACCCCTCCACTTT.

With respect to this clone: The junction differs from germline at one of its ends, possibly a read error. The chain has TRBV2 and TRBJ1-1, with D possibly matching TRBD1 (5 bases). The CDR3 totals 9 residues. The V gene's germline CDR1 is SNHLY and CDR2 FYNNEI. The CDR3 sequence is CARLGAPSF. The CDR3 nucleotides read TGTGCCAGACTTGGGGCGCCCAGCTTT.